Each of the 21 T cell receptor beta chains below was sequenced from the same sample in a study of tumor and adjacent non-tumor tissue in lung cancer. The template was RNA from unsorted bulk tissue. Three rounds of nested PCR, following a modified ARM-PCR protocol, produced the TCRbeta library. TCRdb reprocessed the multiplex PCR reads with MiXCR, giving one entry per CDR3 protein. The sample contains around 71,000 distinct CDR3 sequences, over 55% of which appear only once. The specimen was lung tumor tissue. The receptors stem from a woman aged 35 to 49 with non-small cell lung cancer.

Note on this clonotype: It may be a read error: a sequence one base away is much more abundant. The gene calls are TRBV30 and TRBJ2-5; 7 bases are shared with TRBD1. Germline CDR1 is GTSNPN and CDR2 is SVGIG (reference sequence). This CDR3 contains 14 residues. Trimming cost V 4 bases and J 4 bases; bases outside gene matches: 9. CDR3 nucleotide sequence: TGTGCCTGGACTCCGACAGGGATTGGAGAGACCCAGTACTTC. Amino acids: CAWTPTGIGETQYF.

The chain uses TRBV12-3 or TRBV12-4 and TRBJ1-2, with D perhaps TRBD1 (5 bases). This CDR3 has 14 residues. Trimming stripped 2 bases from V and 7 bases from J, with 14 bases between. The CDR3 DNA sequence: TGTGCCAGCAGTTTACAGGTCGCGGGGGGTGGCTACACCTTC. As protein: CASSLQVAGGGYTF.

For this clonotype: At one end, the junction sequence differs from germline, possibly due to a read error. The chain combines TRBV29-1 with TRBJ1-5; a weak D match, TRBD1 (5 bases). In germline, CDR1 is SQVTM, CDR2 ANQGSEA. This CDR3 has 13 residues. CDR3 nucleotides: TGCATCGTTGGGTTAGGGGGCAATCAGCCCCAGCATTTT. Residues: CIVGLGGNQPQHF.

The chain joins TRBV7-9 to TRBJ2-2; 7 bases map to TRBD2. The germline CDR1 and CDR2 sequences are SEHNR and FQNEAQ (reference sequence). With 1 base clipped from V and 4 bases from J, the junction kept 3 bases outside the gene matches. This CDR3 comprises 15 residues. This chain's CDR3 is CASSLDGGSTGELFF. DNA of the CDR3: TGTGCCAGCAGCTTAGACGGGGGGAGCACCGGGGAGCTGTTTTTT.

On this clonotype itself: One base away lies a much larger clone, so this may be a sequencing read error. The V and J genes are TRBV11-1 and TRBJ2-7, with D possibly being TRBD2 (6 bases). The length of the CDR3 is 16 residues. CDR1 is SGHAT and CDR2 is FQDESV in the germline V gene (reference sequence). Between the trimmed V and J ends, which lost 4 bases and 0 bases, there was a span of 16 bases. This chain's CDR3 is CASSSEDYLDSYEQYF. CDR3 nucleotide sequence: TGTGCCAGCAGCTCCGAGGACTACCTTGACTCCTACGAGCAGTACTTC.

The chain couples TRBV5-1 to TRBJ2-2; a possible D gene is TRBD1 (6 bases). V lost 0 bases and J lost 6, with 18 bases in between. Germline CDR1 and CDR2: SGHRS and YFSETQ. The CDR3 has 17 residues. The CDR3 protein is CASSLGYRGNRAGELFF. The CDR3 bases are TGCGCCAGCAGCTTGGGTTATAGGGGGAACAGAGCCGGGGAGCTGTTTTTT. Full variable domain (missing parts from reference TRBV5-1 and TRBJ2-2): KAGVTQTPRYLIKTRGQQVTLSCSPISGHRSVSWYQQTPGQGLQFLFEYFSETQRNKGNFPGRFSGRQFSNSRSEMNVSTLELGDSALYLCASSLGYRGNRAGELFFGEGSRLTVL.

In regard to this clonotype: The conserved final phenylalanine or tryptophan is absent from the CDR3, which likely points to a read error. The chain uses TRBV11-2 and TRBJ1-4, with D hard to call. The germline CDR1 and CDR2 sequences are SGHAT and FQNNGV. The CDR3 totals 19 residues. The CDR3: CASSPNLKVAPRANKKLFY. The CDR3 nucleotides are TGTGCCAGCAGTCCCAACTTGAAGGTAGCCCCAAGGGCTAATAAAAAACTGTTTTAT.

The rearrangement uses TRBV12-3 or TRBV12-4 and TRBJ2-5; TRBD2 agrees at 9 bases. Losses at the gene ends were 7 bases for V and 10 bases for J; bases not matched to a gene: 16. The CDR3 runs to 15 residues. CDR3 protein: CASKASGAHQEIQYF. The CDR3 region has the DNA TGTGCCAGCAAAGCTAGCGGGGCCCACCAAGAAATCCAGTACTTC.

This clonotype showed up just once. J is TRBJ2-3 and V is TRBV4-2, with no clear D. The germline gives CDR1 LGHNA, CDR2 YNFKEQ. The CDR3 sequence is 13 residues long. Trimming removed 0 bases from V and 11 bases from J, with 12 bases in between. The CDR3, as DNA: TGTGCCAGCAGCCAAGAATTGGCAGGTATGCAGTATTTT. The encoded protein is CASSQELAGMQYF.

The chain employs TRBV2 and TRBJ2-2; D may be TRBD1 or TRBD2 (6 bases each). Germline assignment: CDR1 SNHLY and CDR2 FYNNEI. This CDR3 region has 14 residues. With 7 bases removed from V and 4 bases from J, the gap between germline ends came to 13 bases. The DNA for the CDR3 is TGTGCCAGCATCGGGGGCTTAGGCACCGGGGAGCTGTTTTTT. Its translation is CASIGGLGTGELFF. The whole variable domain, remainder taken from reference TRBV2 and TRBJ2-2, is EPEVTQTPSHQVTQMGQEVILRCVPISNHLYFYWYRQILGQKVEFLVSFYNNEISEKSEIFDDQFSVERPDGSNFTLKIRSTKLEDSAMYFCASIGGLGTGELFFGEGSRLTVL.

As for this clonotype: One end of the junction varies from germline; a read error may be responsible. The chain employs TRBV29-1 and TRBJ2-7, with a tentative D call TRBD1 (6 bases). The germline gives CDR1 SQVTM, CDR2 ANQGSEA. CDR3 length equals 14 residues. CDR3: CSVGSPGASYGQQF. CDR3 sequence (DNA): TGCAGCGTTGGGTCCCCAGGGGCCTCCTACGGGCAGCAGTTC.

The chain is built from TRBV6-5 and TRBJ2-6; the D gene could be TRBD1 or TRBD2 (5 bases each). V was trimmed by 5 bases and J by 17 bases, leaving 28 bases between them. CDR1 and CDR2 (germline): MNHEY, SVGAGI. The CDR3 covers 16 residues. The CDR3 loop is CASSRGYEAGANVMTF. Here the CDR3 DNA reads TGTGCCAGCAGTCGGGGATACGAGGCTGGGGCCAATGTCATGACTTTC.

A note on this clonotype: The junction does not match germline at one end; this may be a read error. The V and J genes are TRBV12-3 or TRBV12-4 and TRBJ2-1, with D perhaps matching TRBD1 (5 bases). The length of the CDR3 is 14 residues. The CDR3 DNA follows: TGTACCAGCAGTTTACTGGGGCCAAACAATGAGTACTTCTTC. This codes for CTSSLLGPNNEYFF.

Remarks on this clonotype: One end of the junction is discordant with germline, which a read error may explain. This chain links TRBV6-6 with TRBJ2-7, with 7 nucleotides matching TRBD2. This CDR3 spans 15 amino acids. The germline gives CDR1 MNHNY, CDR2 SVGAGI (reference sequence). The CDR3 protein is CPSSVVWLREREQYF. In DNA form, the CDR3 reads TGTCCCAGCAGTGTGGTGTGGTTGCGGGAGCGGGAGCAGTACTTC.

The CDR3 reads CASSSHIVTSGRLREQFF. The DNA of the CDR3 is TGTGCCAGCAGCTCGCACATCGTAACTAGCGGGAGACTAAGGGAACAGTTCTTC. This chain joins TRBV11-2 and TRBJ2-1, with 11 positions matching TRBD2. The germline CDR1 and CDR2 sequences are SGHAT and FQNNGV. V was pared by 4 bases and J by 13 bases, with 21 bases of the junction left unmatched. The CDR3 extends over 18 amino acids.

This clonotype was observed a few times. The V gene is TRBV28, the J gene TRBJ2-7; D tentatively fits TRBD1 or TRBD2 (5 bases each). With 3 bases removed from V and 6 bases from J, the gap between germline ends came to 15 bases. The CDR3 runs to 14 residues. CDR1 MDHEN and CDR2 SYDVKM come from the germline V gene. Here the CDR3 DNA reads TGTGCCAGCAGTTTCCCCTCCCGGGGCCGCGAGCAGTACTTC. Protein sequence: CASSFPSRGREQYF.

Comments on this clonotype: This may come from a read error, since a much larger clone is one base off. The V call is TRBV20-1, the J call TRBJ1-1, with 7 bases matching TRBD1. The CDR3 totals 14 residues. The ends lost 4 bases at V and 3 bases at J; junction bases unmatched: 8. Germline CDR1 reads DFQATT; CDR2 reads SNEGSKA (reference sequence). The CDR3 sequence: CSATRTGGDTEAFF. The CDR3 nucleotides read TGCAGTGCTACTCGGACAGGCGGGGACACTGAAGCTTTCTTT.

On this clonotype itself: A junction boundary mismatches the germline segment, possibly from a read error. The chain couples TRBV15 to TRBJ2-1, with TRBD1 matching 9 bases. Looked up from germline, CDR1 is LNHNV and CDR2 is YYDKDF (reference sequence). This CDR3 is built from 15 residues. The DNA of the CDR3 is TGTGCCACCGGCAGGAGACAGGGGGTGGGCAATGAGCAGTTCTTC. It is translated as CATGRRQGVGNEQFF. Full variable domain (rest looked up from reference TRBV15 and TRBJ2-1): DAMVIQNPRYQVTQFGKPVTLSCSQTLNHNVMYWYQQKSSQAPKLLFHYYDKDFNNEADTPDNFQSRRPNTSFCFLDIRSPGLGDTAMYLCATGRRQGVGNEQFFGPGTRLTVL.

Concerning this clonotype: A junction boundary mismatches the germline segment, possibly from a read error. The chain has TRBV20-1 and TRBJ1-4; tentatively, D is TRBD1 (6 bases). CDR3 length: 11 amino acids. CDR1 DFQATT and CDR2 SNEGSKA come from the germline V gene (reference sequence). Here the CDR3 reads CSARPDRCLLF. The CDR3 DNA is TGCAGTGCTAGACCCGACAGGTGTCTGCTTTTT.

Points on this clonotype: This may be a read error: a much more frequent sequence differs by one nucleotide. This CDR3 is CASTFHGSFTDTQYF. CDR3 nucleotide sequence: TGTGCCAGCACGTTCCATGGGAGTTTCACAGATACGCAGTATTTT. The chain carries TRBV5-5 and TRBJ2-3, with D tentatively TRBD2 (5 bases). CDR1 is SGHKS and CDR2 is YYEKEE in the germline V gene (reference sequence). This CDR3 region has 15 residues. V was cut by 6 bases and J by 2 bases, with 16 bases left in between. The full variable domain, rest sourced from reference TRBV5-5 and TRBJ2-3, is DAGVTQSPTHLIKTRGQQVTLRCSPISGHKSVSWYQQVLGQGPQFIFQYYEKEERGRGNFPDRFSARQFPNYSSELNVNALLLGDSALYLCASTFHGSFTDTQYFGPGTRLTVL.

The gene calls are TRBV6-1 and TRBJ2-7; D unclear. The CDR3 contains 11 residues. V lost 9 bases and J 3 bases, leaving 9 bases between the germline ends. The germline V gene encodes CDR1 MNHNS and CDR2 SASEGT. The CDR3 sequence is CASILLYEQYF. The CDR3 region has the DNA TGTGCCAGTATACTCCTCTACGAGCAGTACTTC.